These T cell receptor beta chains were read from a single sample in a study of blood T cell repertoires in COVID-19. Using immunoSEQ multiplex PCR, the repertoire was profiled, and TCRdb retains in-frame clones only, with some absent. The sample holds about 140,000 clones, approximately 86% seen once. Input material: peripheral blood. Receptors were obtained from a human donor in a cohort sampled during active COVID-19. CDR3s include the opening cysteine and the closing phenylalanine or tryptophan. Each record gives: clone size, V gene, D gene, J gene, CDR3 DNA, CDR3 protein. D genes are given only for firm matches. Clone size is given for some rows only: seen once, a few or many times, or a class if the clone is expanded.

>NA|TRBV6-5|TRBD2|TRBJ2-1
TGTGCCAGCAGGGGGACTACTTACAATGAGCAGTTCTTC
CASRGTTYNEQFF
>NA|TRBV29-1|NA|TRBJ1-1
TGCAGCGTTGACCGACCGACTAGCACTGAAGCTTTCTTT
CSVDRPTSTEAFF
>NA|TRBV7-9|NA|TRBJ1-3
TGTGCCAGCAGCGCCGACAGGCTCTCTGGAAACACCATATATTTT
CASSADRLSGNTIYF
>NA|TRBV30|NA|TRBJ1-2
TGTGCCTGGAGGGGGGGATACTATGGCTACACCTTC
CAWRGGYYGYTF
>few|TRBV2|NA|TRBJ2-7
TGTGCCAGCAGGGCGACGGGTTGGGAGCAGTACTTC
CASRATGWEQYF
>NA|TRBV5-4|NA|TRBJ2-5
TGTGCCAGCAGCTTGACGGGGGACCCCCTTCAAGAGACCCAGTACTTC
CASSLTGDPLQETQYF
>NA|TRBV20-1|NA|TRBJ2-3
TGCAGTGAGGAGCGAGGCTATACGCAGTATTTT
CSEERGYTQYF
>NA|TRBV27|TRBD2|TRBJ2-2
TGTGCCAGCAGCCGTTTGCGGGAGGGTGGCACCGGGGAGCTGTTTTTT
CASSRLREGGTGELFF
>NA|TRBV2|TRBD2|TRBJ2-2
TGTGCCAGCAGGGTTTTTAGCGGGAGGCCCGGGGAGCTGTTTTTT
CASRVFSGRPGELFF
>NA|TRBV3-1/TRBV3-2|NA|TRBJ2-1
TGTGCCAGCAGCCAAGCCCTGTATGAGCAGTTCTTC
CASSQALYEQFF
>once|TRBV2|TRBD1|TRBJ1-2
TGTGCCTGCCGACAGGGATCCTTTGGCTACACCTTC
CACRQGSFGYTF
>few|TRBV28|NA|TRBJ1-6
TGTGCCAGCAGACCGACATTATATAATTCACCCCTCCACTTT
CASRPTLYNSPLHF
>once|TRBV6-1|NA|TRBJ1-5
TGTGCCAGCAGTGAGCAGAATAGCAATCAGCCCCAGCATTTT
CASSEQNSNQPQHF
>NA|TRBV7-2|NA|TRBJ2-1
TGTGCCAGCAGCTTAGGTTTACAGTACAATGAGCAGTTCTTC
CASSLGLQYNEQFF
>NA|TRBV2|NA|TRBJ1-1
TGTGCCAGCAGCGCCACGGGACACCAGAACACTGAAGCTTTCTTT
CASSATGHQNTEAFF
>once|TRBV27|NA|TRBJ1-3
TGTGCCAGCAGCACCCGGGGGGGGTCTGGAAACACCATATATTTT
CASSTRGGSGNTIYF
>NA|TRBV7-8|TRBD1|TRBJ2-5
TGTGCCAGCAGCCCCGGTAGACAGGGAGCAGAGACCCAGTACTTC
CASSPGRQGAETQYF
>few|TRBV7-9|TRBD2|TRBJ2-3
TGTGCCAGCAGCCCGGGACTAGCGGGGGCTACTAGCACAGATACGCAGTATTTT
CASSPGLAGATSTDTQYF
>NA|TRBV15|NA|TRBJ1-1
TGTGCCACCGGGGGGGTGAACACTGAAGCTTTCTTT
CATGGVNTEAFF
>few|TRBV12-3/TRBV12-4|TRBD1|TRBJ2-1
TGTGCCAGCAGTCCCGGGACAGGGGCTGGGTTCTTC
CASSPGTGAGFF
>NA|TRBV19|NA|TRBJ2-7
TGTGCCAGTAGTATTGCCGCGGGCTACGAGCAGTACTTC
CASSIAAGYEQYF
>NA|TRBV7-9|TRBD2|TRBJ2-7
TGTGCCAGCAGCTTATGGCCCCCGAAAGCGGGAGATACTTACGAGCAGTACTTC
CASSLWPPKAGDTYEQYF
>NA|TRBV5-1|NA|TRBJ1-1
TGCGCCAGCAGCTTGGAAAGGGGCACTGAAGCTTTCTTT
CASSLERGTEAFF
>NA|TRBV5-1|NA|TRBJ2-1
TGCGCCAGCAGCGTGGCTTTGACGGGTGAGCAGTTCTTC
CASSVALTGEQFF
>NA|TRBV19|NA|TRBJ2-3
TGTGCCAGTAGTAGGATAGGCGGTCAGGGGCCAGATACGCAGTATTTT
CASSRIGGQGPDTQYF
>NA|TRBV10-2|NA|TRBJ1-5
TGCGCCAGCAGTCGTAATTCAGATCAGCCCCAGCATTTT
CASSRNSDQPQHF
>NA|TRBV6-5|NA|TRBJ2-5
TGTGCCAGCACCCGAAGCAGGGTATCCCAAGAGACCCAGTACTTC
CASTRSRVSQETQYF
>NA|TRBV29-1|NA|TRBJ1-2
TGCAGCGTTGACAGAGGGGCTTCGGGGGGTGGCTACACCTTC
CSVDRGASGGGYTF
>NA|TRBV25-1|NA|TRBJ2-7
TGTGCCAGCAGCCGGGACACAAGCTCCTACGAGCAGTACTTC
CASSRDTSSYEQYF
>NA|TRBV30|TRBD2|TRBJ2-7
TGTGCCTGGAGTGTAACGGGGGCCAGGGCTAGCGGGGGGTACGAGCAGTACTTC
CAWSVTGARASGGYEQYF
>NA|TRBV5-1|TRBD2|TRBJ2-5
TGCGCCAGCAGGCCCGCGGGAGATAGGTGGGAGACCCAGTACTTC
CASRPAGDRWETQYF
>NA|TRBV3-1/TRBV3-2|TRBD2|TRBJ2-1
TGTGCCAGCAGCCCCTCACTAGCGGGAGGTTTTCTGGACTACAATGAGCAGTTCTTC
CASSPSLAGGFLDYNEQFF
>NA|TRBV29-1|TRBD1|TRBJ2-7
TGCAGCGTTGCGGGTAGACAGGGGAGTTCCTACGAGCAGTACTTC
CSVAGRQGSSYEQYF
>NA|TRBV14|TRBD2|TRBJ2-1
TGTGCCAGCAGCCAAGTTAGCGGGGAACTCAATGAGCAGTTCTTC
CASSQVSGELNEQFF
>NA|TRBV2|NA|TRBJ2-2
TGTGCCAGCAGTGAAAGCCTACCGAACACCGGGGAGCTGTTTTTT
CASSESLPNTGELFF
>NA|TRBV5-5|NA|TRBJ1-1
TGTGCCAGCACCGTGACCCAGGGATTTGGGACTGAAGCTTTCTTT
CASTVTQGFGTEAFF
>NA|TRBV27|TRBD1|TRBJ2-7
TGTGCCAGCAGTTTTACAGGGGTCCCTCCGTACGAGCAGTACTTC
CASSFTGVPPYEQYF
>NA|TRBV5-5|NA|TRBJ2-5
TGTGCCAGCAGCTTTGGACATGGGGAGACCCAGTACTTC
CASSFGHGETQYF
>NA|TRBV27|NA|TRBJ1-2
TGTGCCAGCAGTTCCCATGACAAGATCTATGGCTACACCTTC
CASSSHDKIYGYTF
>NA|TRBV29-1|NA|TRBJ2-3
TGCAGCGTTGAAGAAGAGGGGGCAGATACGCAGTATTTT
CSVEEEGADTQYF
>NA|TRBV28|NA|TRBJ1-4
TGTGCCAGCAGTTTAACTGGTCCAACTAATGAAAAACTGTTTTTT
CASSLTGPTNEKLFF
>NA|TRBV5-1|NA|TRBJ2-5
TGCGCCAGCAGCCCGAGCGGGACAGGTGGGGAGACCCAGTACTTC
CASSPSGTGGETQYF
>NA|TRBV4-1|NA|TRBJ1-2
TGCGCCAGCAGCCAAGATATGTGGCAGGGAGGGCGGGATGGCTACACCTTC
CASSQDMWQGGRDGYTF
>NA|TRBV15|NA|TRBJ1-2
TGTGCCACCAGCCGGACGGGGAGTTCCTATGGCTACACCTTC
CATSRTGSSYGYTF
>NA|TRBV5-1|TRBD1|TRBJ1-1
TGCGCCAGCAGCTCGGGACAGGGCTTGAACACTGAAGCTTTCTTT
CASSSGQGLNTEAFF
>few|TRBV7-6|NA|TRBJ1-6
TGTGCCAGCAGCCGAGAAGGGGCCGTCGGCACACCCCTCCACTTT
CASSREGAVGTPLHF
>NA|TRBV15|TRBD1|TRBJ2-3
TGTGCCACCAGCAGAGATCTTGACAGGGGAGATACGCAGTATTTT
CATSRDLDRGDTQYF
>NA|TRBV3-1/TRBV3-2|NA|TRBJ1-1
TGTGCCAGCAGCCGTCGAGGGGGGGGATACGTCACTGAAGCTTTCTTT
CASSRRGGGYVTEAFF
>NA|TRBV9|NA|TRBJ2-5
TGTGCCAGCAGCGTTTGGGACAACCAAGAGACCCAGTACTTC
CASSVWDNQETQYF
>NA|TRBV28|TRBD1|TRBJ2-5
TGTGCCAGCAGGTTACAGGGGTATGGGGAGACCCAGTACTTC
CASRLQGYGETQYF
>NA|TRBV28|TRBD1|TRBJ2-1
TGTGCCAGCAGTTCCCCCGGGACAGGGTACAATGAGCAGTTCTTC
CASSSPGTGYNEQFF
>NA|TRBV7-2|NA|TRBJ2-7
TGTGCCAGCAGCTTTGACCTAGCGTACGAGCAGTACTTC
CASSFDLAYEQYF
>NA|TRBV5-1|NA|TRBJ2-3
TGCGCCAGCAGCTTGGGGCAGGGGGGAGCAGATACGCAGTATTTT
CASSLGQGGADTQYF
>NA|TRBV27|TRBD2|TRBJ2-1
TGTGCCAGCAGTTTAGAGGGAGGGACTATTGAGCAGTTCTTC
CASSLEGGTIEQFF
>NA|TRBV7-9|NA|TRBJ1-3
TGTGCCAGCAGCTGGGGGGTACAGAGCTCTGGAAACACCATATATTTT
CASSWGVQSSGNTIYF